The 4 T cell receptor beta chains reported below all come from one sample, sequenced in a study of blood T cells in healthy people across ages. A J-beta primer mix and a sample-barcoded 5' primer were used in a second PCR of roughly 6 to 12 cycles. TCRdb recomputed calls from the 5' RACE reads with MiXCR, one row per CDR3 protein. Seen here are about 780,000 distinct CDR3 sequences, 46% observed once, and the top ten hold around 18%. The sample was blood. The receptor set was obtained from an older man in good health.

This clonotype was counted many times. The V and J genes are TRBV5-1 and TRBJ2-1, with 7 bases fitting TRBD2. The germline V gene has CDR1 SGHRS and CDR2 YFSETQ. J lost 8 bases, V lost 4 bases, and 15 bases had no gene match. The CDR3 runs to 16 residues. The CDR3 DNA sequence: TGCGCCAGCAGCCCGACTAGCATAACCCTTAGCGATGAGCAGTTCTTC. Protein product: CASSPTSITLSDEQFF. The full variable domain, rest sourced from reference TRBV5-1 and TRBJ2-1, is KAGVTQTPRYLIKTRGQQVTLSCSPISGHRSVSWYQQTPGQGLQFLFEYFSETQRNKGNFPGRFSGRQFSNSRSEMNVSTLELGDSALYLCASSPTSITLSDEQFFGPGTRLTVL.

Of note for this clonotype: A much larger clone differs from this one at a single base, so this may be a read error. The chain couples TRBV10-3 to TRBJ2-4; the D gene could be TRBD1 or TRBD2 (5 bases each). The J call is doubtful: the DNA matches TRBJ2-7 better. Looked up from germline, CDR1 is ENHRY and CDR2 is SYGVKD. The CDR3 has 16 amino acids. The DNA of the CDR3 is TGTGCCATCAGTGAAGAGGGACGGCTCGTCTCCTGCGAGCAGTACTTC. Translated, it gives CAISEEGRLVSCEQYF.

This chain links TRBV20-1 with TRBJ2-1; TRBD1 matches 8 bases. V lost 6 bases and J lost 4; bases outside the gene matches: 8. Per the germline V gene, CDR1 is DFQATT and CDR2 is SNEGSKA (reference sequence). CDR3 length: 14 residues. As DNA, the CDR3 is TGCAGTGCAACCCAGGGGGCGCTTTACAATGAGCAGTTCTTC. Its protein is CSATQGALYNEQFF.

This clonotype appeared many times. The chain carries TRBV12-3 or TRBV12-4 and TRBJ2-3; 8 bases are shared with TRBD2. The trim removed 4 bases at V and 1 base at J, leaving 4 bases unmatched. The CDR3 consists of 15 residues. CDR3 DNA: TGTGCCAGCAGTTCCCTGACTAGCGGCACAGATACGCAGTATTTT. Translating gives CASSSLTSGTDTQYF.